This is a list of T cell receptor beta chains from one sample in a study of beta chain features in type 1 diabetes. Some clones are missing from TCRdb's copy, which holds only in-frame ones; the method was immunoSEQ multiplex PCR. The sample has 160,000 or so clones, just over 9% seen once. The sequenced sample was central memory CD4+ T cells from blood. The receptor source for this set is a woman aged 18-29 years in good health. The CDR3 runs from the conserved cysteine through the conserved F or W. The D gene is left open where the match is weak. Only some rows state a clone size, as once, few, many or a class for expanded clones.

cdr3_length clone_size j_call v_call d_call cdr3_nt cdr3_aa
16 few TRBJ2-2 TRBV25-1 TRBD1 TGTGCCAGCAGTGATATGGGGGACAGGGACGGAAGGGAGCTGTTTTTT CASSDMGDRDGRELFF
15 NA TRBJ2-1 TRBV11-2 NA TGTGCCAGCAGCCTAACAATTCCTAGCAGCAATGAGCAGTTCTTC CASSLTIPSSNEQFF
15 NA TRBJ2-7 TRBV5-1 TRBD1 TGCGCCAGCGATCCCGGGACAGGGGGCTCCTACGAGCAGTACTTC CASDPGTGGSYEQYF
14 NA TRBJ1-5 TRBV13 TRBD1 TGTGCCAGCAGCTCTCGGACAGGGGATGCGCCCCAGCATTTT CASSSRTGDAPQHF
15 many TRBJ2-3 TRBV28 TRBD1 TGTGCCAGCAGCCCTGGGGGACAGGGCACAGATACGCAGTATTTT CASSPGGQGTDTQYF
15 few TRBJ1-2 TRBV7-8 TRBD1 TGTGCCAGCAGCTCCAGAGCGACAGGGTCCTATGGCTACACCTTC CASSSRATGSYGYTF
14 NA TRBJ2-3 TRBV7-2 NA TGTGCCAGCAGCTTATTCGGGGGATCTGATACGCAGTATTTT CASSLFGGSDTQYF
15 once TRBJ2-7 TRBV5-1 TRBD2 TGCGCCAGCAGGTCGGGACTAGCGGGATCCTACGAGCAGTACTTC CASRSGLAGSYEQYF
15 few TRBJ2-7 TRBV18 NA TGTGCCAGCTCACCACAACGGACAGCCTCCTACGAGCAGTACTTC CASSPQRTASYEQYF
12 few TRBJ1-2 TRBV14 NA TGTGCCAGCAGCCATTGGACACCTTTCTACACCTTC CASSHWTPFYTF
17 NA TRBJ2-6 TRBV9 TRBD1 TGTGCCAGCAGCTTCCGGGACAGGGAAGCTGGGGCCAACGTCCTGACTTTC CASSFRDREAGANVLTF
14 few TRBJ2-1 TRBV7-3 TRBD2 TGTGCCACCTCAAGCGGGGGGAGGAACAATGAGCAGTTCTTC CATSSGGRNNEQFF
12 NA TRBJ2-4 TRBV30 NA TGTGCCTGGAGTGCCTCAGTGGACATTCAGTACTTC CAWSASVDIQYF
13 NA TRBJ2-7 TRBV7-9 NA TGTGCCAGCAGCTTTTACACATCCTACGAGCAGTACTTC CASSFYTSYEQYF
14 few TRBJ2-6 TRBV5-1 NA TGCGCCAGCAGCTTGGTTACTGGGGCCAACGTCCTGACTTTC CASSLVTGANVLTF
16 few TRBJ1-5 TRBV2 TRBD1 TGTGCCAGCAGTTCTCGCAGGGGGACGGGCAATCAGCCCCAGCATTTT CASSSRRGTGNQPQHF
17 NA TRBJ1-1 TRBV18 TRBD1 TGTGCCAGCTCACGGGACAGGGGCCAGGGGAGAGACACTGAAGCTTTCTTT CASSRDRGQGRDTEAFF
13 NA TRBJ1-2 TRBV30 NA TGTGCCTGGAGTGTACAGGATTTCGAGGGCTACACCTTC CAWSVQDFEGYTF
13 NA TRBJ2-6 TRBV7-3 NA TGTGCCAGTCAGAGTAGCGGGGCCAACGTCCTGACTTTC CASQSSGANVLTF
15 few TRBJ2-4 TRBV13 TRBD2 TGTGCCAGCAGCCGGAACGCGGGGGTCAAAAACATTCAGTACTTC CASSRNAGVKNIQYF